This paragraph reports one T cell receptor (beta chain). Clones were sequenced by immunoSEQ multiplex PCR, and TCRdb holds only the in-frame ones, with some missing. The table lists over 120,000 clones, 70% to 80% of them singletons. The record originates from a study of blood T cell repertoires in COVID-19. Study-wide context: Material from acute and convalescent COVID-19 was sourced from the United States, Italy and Spain. The analysed material was cDNA or gDNA that came from T cells, B-cell-depleted T cells, or PBMCs.

Germline lookup yields CDR1 SGHDT and CDR2 YYEEEE. Trimming stripped 2 bases from V and 7 bases from J, with 6 bases between. CDR3 length: 12 residues. The TCR was taken from a woman aged 70 to 79 with COVID-19, enrolled during active disease. The specimen was peripheral blood. This chain joins TRBV5-6 and TRBJ2-2; no clear D gene. CDR3 sequence (DNA): TGTGCCAGCAGCTTTACCGGCGGGGAGCTGTTTTTT. Protein sequence: CASSFTGGELFF.